This is a list of T cell receptor beta chains from one sample in a study of cytomegalovirus exposure and HLA in healthy donors. Clones were sequenced by immunoSEQ multiplex PCR, and TCRdb holds only the in-frame ones, with some missing. The repertoire holds 100,000 to 140,000 clones, with approximately 79% as singletons. The sample was PBMCs. These receptors all come from a woman aged 35 to 49 in good health and CMV-seropositive. Both conserved end residues are part of each CDR3. D genes are given only for firm matches. Rows may omit the clone size; those that give it use once, few, many or a size class.

j_call | v_call | clone_size | d_call | cdr3_nt | cdr3_aa
TRBJ1-5 | TRBV5-8 | - | TRBD1 | TGTGCCAGCAGCCCCCGGGACAGGGTTGGAAATCAGCCCCAGCATTTT | CASSPRDRVGNQPQHF
TRBJ2-1 | TRBV28 | - | TRBD2 | TGTGCCAGCAGTCTAACGGGGGGGAACTACAATGAGCAGTTCTTC | CASSLTGGNYNEQFF
TRBJ2-5 | TRBV2 | - | TRBD2 | TGTGCCAGCAGCGGACTAGGGTCTAGGACCCAGTACTTC | CASSGLGSRTQYF
TRBJ2-7 | TRBV27 | - | TRBD1 | TGTGCCAGCAGTAACAGGGGCTTTAGCTCCTACGAGCAGTACTTC | CASSNRGFSSYEQYF
TRBJ2-2 | TRBV7-2 | once | - | TGTGCCACCGCTACGGGGAACACCGGGGAGCTGTTTTTT | CATATGNTGELFF
TRBJ1-1 | TRBV6-5 | - | - | TGTGCCAGCAGGGCCGGGAGGAACACTGAAGCTTTCTTT | CASRAGRNTEAFF
TRBJ1-5 | TRBV29-1 | - | TRBD1 | TGCAGCGTTGTTGTCAGGGGGCATGGGGATAGCAATCAGCCCCAGCATTTT | CSVVVRGHGDSNQPQHF
TRBJ2-4 | TRBV19 | once | - | TGTGCCAGTACTCTATCCGCGGCCAAAAACATTCAGTACTTC | CASTLSAAKNIQYF
TRBJ2-6 | TRBV4-1 | - | TRBD2 | TGCGCCAGCAGCCCCGGGGGGGTTCCTTCTGGGGCCAACGTCCTGACTTTC | CASSPGGVPSGANVLTF
TRBJ1-4 | TRBV5-1 | - | TRBD1 | TGCGCCAGCAGTCAGGACAGGGGATACGAAAAACTGTTTTTT | CASSQDRGYEKLFF
TRBJ1-3 | TRBV5-1 | - | - | TGCGCCAGCAGCTTGGTTGGGCCGAACCACGGAAACACCATATATTTT | CASSLVGPNHGNTIYF
TRBJ1-2 | TRBV6-1 | - | - | TGTGCCAGCAGTGAAGAAGAGCTAGGCGGCAGGGGCGGCTACACCTTC | CASSEEELGGRGGYTF
TRBJ2-7 | TRBV29-1 | - | - | TGCAGCGGCGGTGGGCAGGGCCACGAGCAGTACTTC | CSGGGQGHEQYF
TRBJ1-2 | TRBV15 | - | TRBD1 | TGTGCCACCACTAGCAGGGGGCAGAACTATGGCTACACCTTC | CATTSRGQNYGYTF
TRBJ1-4 | TRBV10-3 | few | - | TGTGCCATCAGCGTGGGAGGGACGGACTCTGAAAAACTGTTTTTT | CAISVGGTDSEKLFF